The rows below give T cell receptor beta chains drawn from one sample of a study of cytomegalovirus exposure and HLA in healthy donors. The repertoire was sequenced with immunoSEQ multiplex PCR; TCRdb's copy has only in-frame clones and lacks some. The table includes about 59,000 clones, 65% to 75% detected once. Sequenced: PBMCs. These receptors were obtained from a man aged 25-45 years in good health and CMV-seropositive. The CDR3 runs from the conserved cysteine through the conserved F or W. The D gene is left open where the match is weak.

J: TRBJ1-4
D: .
V: TRBV7-9
CDR3: CASSLGWETNEKLFF
DNA: TGTGCCAGCAGCTTAGGATGGGAGACTAATGAAAAACTGTTTTTT

J: TRBJ1-2
D: .
V: TRBV7-2
CDR3: CASSLQGAATLSGYTF
DNA: TGTGCCAGCAGCTTACAAGGGGCTGCAACCTTAAGTGGCTACACCTTC

J: TRBJ2-5
D: TRBD2
V: TRBV11-3
CDR3: CASSLGRGGTQYF
DNA: TGTGCCAGCAGCTTGGGGCGGGGGGGGACCCAGTACTTC

J: TRBJ1-1
D: .
V: TRBV10-3
CDR3: CAISGRGGTEAFF
DNA: TGTGCCATCAGTGGCAGGGGTGGAACTGAAGCTTTCTTT

J: TRBJ2-3
D: TRBD1
V: TRBV28
CDR3: CASSTGTGFGDTQYF
DNA: TGTGCCAGCAGTACCGGGACAGGGTTTGGGGATACGCAGTATTTT

J: TRBJ1-5
D: .
V: TRBV11-2
CDR3: CASSRSPYQPQHF
DNA: TGTGCCAGCAGCCGGAGTCCATATCAGCCCCAGCATTTT

J: TRBJ2-5
D: .
V: TRBV2
CDR3: CASSEALRERQETQYF
DNA: TGTGCCAGCAGTGAAGCGCTTCGGGAGCGACAAGAGACCCAGTACTTC

J: TRBJ1-1
D: .
V: TRBV27
CDR3: CASSRGGGFGTEAFF
DNA: TGTGCCAGCAGTCGAGGAGGCGGGTTCGGCACTGAAGCTTTCTTT

J: TRBJ2-3
D: .
V: TRBV7-3
CDR3: CASSLLGGTDTQYF
DNA: TGTGCCAGCAGCCTCTTGGGCGGGACAGATACGCAGTATTTT

J: TRBJ1-6
D: TRBD1
V: TRBV19
CDR3: CASSTGQGNSPLHF
DNA: TGTGCCAGTAGTACGGGACAGGGGAATTCACCCCTCCACTTT

J: TRBJ1-1
D: .
V: TRBV7-6
CDR3: CASSFHRGTEAFF
DNA: TGTGCCAGCAGCTTCCACCGGGGCACTGAAGCTTTCTTT